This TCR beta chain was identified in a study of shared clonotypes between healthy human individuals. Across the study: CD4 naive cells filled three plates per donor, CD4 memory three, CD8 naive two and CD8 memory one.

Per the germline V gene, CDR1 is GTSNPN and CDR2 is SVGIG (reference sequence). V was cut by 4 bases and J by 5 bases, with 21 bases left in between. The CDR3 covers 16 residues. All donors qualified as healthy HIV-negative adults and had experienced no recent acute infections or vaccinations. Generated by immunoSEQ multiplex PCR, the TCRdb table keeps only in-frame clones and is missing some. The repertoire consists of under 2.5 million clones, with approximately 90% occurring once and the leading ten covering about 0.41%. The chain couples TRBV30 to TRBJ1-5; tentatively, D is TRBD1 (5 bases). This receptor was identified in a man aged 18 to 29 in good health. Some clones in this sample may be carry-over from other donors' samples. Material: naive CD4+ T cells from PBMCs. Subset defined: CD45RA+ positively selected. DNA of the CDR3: TGTGCCTGGACCCCCGGGACCTCAACCCATGATCAGCCCCAGCATTTT. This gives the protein CAWTPGTSTHDQPQHF.